The clone carrying this T cell receptor beta chain has ten or more counts. Antigen: not known. Noted time point: pre-sensitization, week 0. Sample treatment: therapeutic diphenylcyclopropenone sensitization with weekly scalp DPC. Total RNA extraction was carried out from unfractionated whole blood. This specimen belongs to a study of human T cells and chemical hapten exposure. Study details: 2% DPC applied to a 2 cm by 2 cm arm area sensitized donors. The study, taken as a whole, reports: The immune response of these alopecia patients might not match healthy individuals'.

Between the trimmed V and J ends, which lost 5 bases and 2 bases, there was a span of 3 bases. The CDR3 loop spans 10 amino acids. Germline V lookup: CDR1 SQVTM, CDR2 ANQGSEA. Using its own MiXCR run on the RACE reads, TCRdb lists one record per CDR3 protein. The repertoire holds 350,000 to 400,000 distinct CDR3 sequences, approximately 5.1% seen once, with 2.5% to 3% in the top ten. This sequence joins TRBV29-1 and TRBJ1-1, with unresolved D. This clonotype originated in a woman aged 50 to 65 with alopecia areata. Some clones in this sample may be carry-over from other donors' samples. This specimen was whole blood, taken in connection with sensitization to the hapten diphenylcyclopropenone (DPC). The CDR3: CSVLNTEAFF. The CDR3 DNA is TGCAGCGTTCTTAACACTGAAGCTTTCTTT.